The present T cell receptor beta chain was sequenced within a study of a mutant IDH1 vaccine in newly diagnosed glioma. Across the whole study: Visit V12 was scheduled at week 35 and visit V13 at week 47.

The time point is: week 47, end of study. Each dose of the vaccine consisted of 300 ug of mutant IDH1 20-mer peptide, with topical imiquimod. The vaccination schedule gave patients eight doses in weeks 1, 3, 5, 7, 11, 15, 19 and 23. Clones were sequenced by immunoSEQ multiplex PCR, and TCRdb holds only the in-frame ones, with some missing. The data contain tens of thousands of clones, about 88% of them seen just once; the ten biggest clones take up approximately 4.3%. A note on this clone: Its antigen is undetermined.

Study-wide points: Evidence of vaccine-induced immune responses was documented in about 93% of patients.

V was pared by 4 bases and J by 3 bases, with 11 bases between. CDR3 size: 13 residues. The germline V gene has CDR1 SGHRS and CDR2 YFSETQ. The sequenced sample was PBMCs, obtained from a glioma patient whose treatment included an IDH1 peptide vaccine. The sequence was collected from a woman in her 30s with glioma. Some clones in this sample may be carry-over from other donors' samples. This chain uses TRBV5-1 with TRBJ2-7, with D uncertain. This CDR3 is CASSGMDRYEQYF. In DNA form, the CDR3 reads TGCGCCAGCAGCGGAATGGACCGCTACGAGCAGTACTTC.